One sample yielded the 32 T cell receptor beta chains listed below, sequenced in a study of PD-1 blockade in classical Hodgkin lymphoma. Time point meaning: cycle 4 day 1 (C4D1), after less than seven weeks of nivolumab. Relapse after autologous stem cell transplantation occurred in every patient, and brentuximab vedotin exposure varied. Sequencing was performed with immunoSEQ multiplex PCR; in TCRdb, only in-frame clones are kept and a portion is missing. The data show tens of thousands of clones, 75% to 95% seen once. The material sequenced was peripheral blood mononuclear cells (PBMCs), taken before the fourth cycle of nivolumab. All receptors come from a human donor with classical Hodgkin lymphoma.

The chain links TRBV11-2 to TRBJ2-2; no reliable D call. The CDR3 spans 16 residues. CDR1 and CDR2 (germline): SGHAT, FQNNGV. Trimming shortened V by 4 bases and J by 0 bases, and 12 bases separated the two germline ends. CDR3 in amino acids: CASSSRTATNTGELFF. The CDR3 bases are TGTGCCAGCAGCTCACGGACGGCTACGAACACCGGGGAGCTGTTTTTT.

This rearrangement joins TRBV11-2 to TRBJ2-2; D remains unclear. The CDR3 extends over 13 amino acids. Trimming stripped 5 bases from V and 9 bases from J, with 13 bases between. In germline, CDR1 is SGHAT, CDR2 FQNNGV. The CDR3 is CASSPYGLRELFF. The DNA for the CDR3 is TGTGCCAGCAGCCCCTACGGCCTCCGGGAGCTGTTTTTT.

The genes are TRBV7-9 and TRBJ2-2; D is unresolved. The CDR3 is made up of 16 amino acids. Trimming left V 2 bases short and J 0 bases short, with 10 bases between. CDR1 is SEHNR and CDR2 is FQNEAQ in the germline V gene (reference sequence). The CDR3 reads CASSLLLTPNTGELFF. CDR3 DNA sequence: TGTGCCAGCAGCTTACTCTTGACTCCGAACACCGGGGAGCTGTTTTTT.

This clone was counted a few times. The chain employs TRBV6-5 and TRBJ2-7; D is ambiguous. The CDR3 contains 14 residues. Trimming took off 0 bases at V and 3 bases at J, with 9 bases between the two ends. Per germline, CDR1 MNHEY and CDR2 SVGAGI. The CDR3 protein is CASSYSGNLYEQYF. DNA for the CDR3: TGTGCCAGCAGTTACTCCGGCAATCTCTACGAGCAGTACTTC.

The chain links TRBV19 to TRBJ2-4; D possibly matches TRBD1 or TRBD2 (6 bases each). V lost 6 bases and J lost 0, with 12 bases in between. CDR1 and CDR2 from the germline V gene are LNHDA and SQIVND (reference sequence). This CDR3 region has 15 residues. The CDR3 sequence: CASRGGTLAKNIQYF. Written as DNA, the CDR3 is TGTGCCAGTAGAGGGGGGACACTAGCCAAAAACATTCAGTACTTC.

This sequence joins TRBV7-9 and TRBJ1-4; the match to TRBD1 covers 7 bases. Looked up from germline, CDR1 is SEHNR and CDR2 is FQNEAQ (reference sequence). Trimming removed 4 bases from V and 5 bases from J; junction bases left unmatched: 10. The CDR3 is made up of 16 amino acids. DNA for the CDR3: TGTGCCAGCAGCTCCATTTACAGGGGCGAGAATGAAAAACTGTTTTTT. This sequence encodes CASSSIYRGENEKLFF.

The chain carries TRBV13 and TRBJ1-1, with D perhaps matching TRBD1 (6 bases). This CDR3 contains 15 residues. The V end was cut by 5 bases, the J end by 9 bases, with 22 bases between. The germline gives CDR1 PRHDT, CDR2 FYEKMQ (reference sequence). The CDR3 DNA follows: TGTGCCAGCAGCCAGGGGAGGGAGGGGGTTTCCAAAGCTTTCTTT. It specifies CASSQGREGVSKAFF.

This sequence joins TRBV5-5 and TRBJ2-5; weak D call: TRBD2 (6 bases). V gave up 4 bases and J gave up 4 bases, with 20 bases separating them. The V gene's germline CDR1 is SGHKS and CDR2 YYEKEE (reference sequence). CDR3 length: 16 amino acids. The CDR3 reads CASSRRGAGVRETQYF. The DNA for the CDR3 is TGTGCCAGCAGCCGGCGCGGGGCAGGTGTGAGAGAGACCCAGTACTTC.

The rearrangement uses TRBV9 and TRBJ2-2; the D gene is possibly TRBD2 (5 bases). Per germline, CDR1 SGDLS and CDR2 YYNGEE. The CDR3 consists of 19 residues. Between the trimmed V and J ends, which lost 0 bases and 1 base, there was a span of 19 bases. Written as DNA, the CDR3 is TGTGCCAGCAGCGTAGAACTTACCCCGGCTGGACTGAACACCGGGGAGCTGTTTTTT. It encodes CASSVELTPAGLNTGELFF. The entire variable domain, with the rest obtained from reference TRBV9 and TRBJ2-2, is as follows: DSGVTQTPKHLITATGQRVTLRCSPRSGDLSVYWYQQSLDQGLQFLIQYYNGEERAKGNILERFSAQQFPDLHSELNLSSLELGDSALYFCASSVELTPAGLNTGELFFGEGSRLTVL.

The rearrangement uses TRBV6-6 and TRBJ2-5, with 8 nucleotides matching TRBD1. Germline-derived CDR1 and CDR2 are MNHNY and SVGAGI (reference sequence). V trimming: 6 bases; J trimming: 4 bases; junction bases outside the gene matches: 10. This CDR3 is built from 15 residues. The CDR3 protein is CASRSAGGSRETQYF. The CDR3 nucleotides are TGTGCCAGCAGGTCTGCAGGGGGCTCTAGAGAGACCCAGTACTTC.

The CDR3 protein is CASSFMVGPGLAGEQFF. The CDR3 DNA follows: TGTGCCAGCAGTTTTATGGTGGGACCGGGACTAGCGGGGGAGCAGTTCTTC. V is TRBV28 and J is TRBJ2-1, with 13 bases fitting TRBD2. V trimming: 3 bases; J trimming: 10 bases; junction bases outside the gene matches: 12. This CDR3 spans 17 amino acids. The germline V gene encodes CDR1 MDHEN and CDR2 SYDVKM.

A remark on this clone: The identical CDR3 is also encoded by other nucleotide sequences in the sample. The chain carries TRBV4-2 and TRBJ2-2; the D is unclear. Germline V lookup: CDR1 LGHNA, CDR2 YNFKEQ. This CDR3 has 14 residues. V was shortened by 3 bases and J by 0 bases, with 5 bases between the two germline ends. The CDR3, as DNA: TGTGCCAGCAGCCAGCCGCCGAACACCGGGGAGCTGTTTTTT. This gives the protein CASSQPPNTGELFF.

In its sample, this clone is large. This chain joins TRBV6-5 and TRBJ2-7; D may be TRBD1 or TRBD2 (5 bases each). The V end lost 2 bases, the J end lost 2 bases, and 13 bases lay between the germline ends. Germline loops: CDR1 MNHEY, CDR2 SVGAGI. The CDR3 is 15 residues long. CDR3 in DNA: TGTGCCAGCAGTTACGGGACGGCCGATCCCTACGAGCAGTACTTC. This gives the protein CASSYGTADPYEQYF.

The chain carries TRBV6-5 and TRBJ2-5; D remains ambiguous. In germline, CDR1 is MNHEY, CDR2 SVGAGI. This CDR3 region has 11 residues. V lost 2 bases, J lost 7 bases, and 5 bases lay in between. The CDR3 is CASSYGWTQYF. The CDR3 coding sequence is TGTGCCAGCAGTTACGGGTGGACCCAGTACTTC.

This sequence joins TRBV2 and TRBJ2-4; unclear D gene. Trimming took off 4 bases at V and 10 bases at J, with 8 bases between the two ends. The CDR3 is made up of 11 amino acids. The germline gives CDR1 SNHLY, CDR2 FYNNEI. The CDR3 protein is CASSGSWIQYF. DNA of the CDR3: TGTGCCAGCAGTGGAAGCTGGATTCAGTACTTC. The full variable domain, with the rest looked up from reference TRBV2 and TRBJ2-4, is EPEVTQTPSHQVTQMGQEVILRCVPISNHLYFYWYRQILGQKVEFLVSFYNNEISEKSEIFDDQFSVERPDGSNFTLKIRSTKLEDSAMYFCASSGSWIQYFGAGTRLSVL.

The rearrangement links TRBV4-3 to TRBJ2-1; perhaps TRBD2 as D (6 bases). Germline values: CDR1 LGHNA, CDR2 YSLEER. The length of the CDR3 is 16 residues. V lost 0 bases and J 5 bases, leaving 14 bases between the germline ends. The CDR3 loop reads CASSQDLAGMDNEQFF. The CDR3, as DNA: TGCGCCAGCAGCCAAGATCTGGCGGGGATGGACAATGAGCAGTTCTTC.

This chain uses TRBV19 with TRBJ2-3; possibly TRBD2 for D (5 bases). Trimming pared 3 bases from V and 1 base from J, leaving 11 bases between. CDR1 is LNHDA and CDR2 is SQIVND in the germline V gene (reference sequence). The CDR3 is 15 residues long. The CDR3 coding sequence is TGTGCCAGTAGTATCGGTGGGCGGGGCACAGATACGCAGTATTTT. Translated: CASSIGGRGTDTQYF.

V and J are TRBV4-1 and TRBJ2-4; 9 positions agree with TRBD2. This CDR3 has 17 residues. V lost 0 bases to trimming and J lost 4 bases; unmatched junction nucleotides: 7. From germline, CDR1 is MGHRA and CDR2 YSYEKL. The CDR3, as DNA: TGCGCCAGCAGCCAAGATAAGACTAGCGGAAAAAAAAACATTCAGTACTTC. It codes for CASSQDKTSGKKNIQYF.

This chain's CDR3 is CASSPYQGAKNIQYF. CDR3 sequence (DNA): TGTGCCAGCAGTCCGTATCAGGGAGCCAAAAACATTCAGTACTTC. The chain recombines TRBV27 with TRBJ2-4; tentative D call: TRBD1 (5 bases). Germline V lookup: CDR1 MNHEY, CDR2 SMNVEV (reference sequence). V was clipped by 5 bases and J by 0 bases, with 11 bases between them. This CDR3 is 15 amino acids long.

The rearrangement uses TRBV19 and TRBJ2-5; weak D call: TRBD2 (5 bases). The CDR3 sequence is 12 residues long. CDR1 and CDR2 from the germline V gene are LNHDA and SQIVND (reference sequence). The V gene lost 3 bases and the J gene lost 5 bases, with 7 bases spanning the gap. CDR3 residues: CASSMGGETQYF. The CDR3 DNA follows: TGTGCCAGTAGTATGGGCGGGGAGACCCAGTACTTC.

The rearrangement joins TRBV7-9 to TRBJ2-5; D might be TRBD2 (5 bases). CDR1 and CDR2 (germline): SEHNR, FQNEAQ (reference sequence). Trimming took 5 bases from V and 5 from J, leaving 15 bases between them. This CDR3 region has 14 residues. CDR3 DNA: TGTGCCAGCAGCCAAGAACTCTTAGCGGAGACCCAGTACTTC. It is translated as CASSQELLAETQYF.

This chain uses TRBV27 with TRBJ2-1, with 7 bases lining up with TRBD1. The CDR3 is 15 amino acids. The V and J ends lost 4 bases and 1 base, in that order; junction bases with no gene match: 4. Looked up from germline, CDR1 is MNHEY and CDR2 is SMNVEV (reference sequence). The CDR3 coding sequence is TGTGCCAGCAGTTCTAGGACAGGATCCTACAATGAGCAGTTCTTC. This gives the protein CASSSRTGSYNEQFF.

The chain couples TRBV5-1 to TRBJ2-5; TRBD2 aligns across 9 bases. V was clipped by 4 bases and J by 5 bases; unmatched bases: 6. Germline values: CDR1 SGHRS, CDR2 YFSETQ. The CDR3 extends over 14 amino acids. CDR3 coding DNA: TGCGCCAGCAGCCCGGGACTAGCTGCGGAGACCCAGTACTTC. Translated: CASSPGLAAETQYF.

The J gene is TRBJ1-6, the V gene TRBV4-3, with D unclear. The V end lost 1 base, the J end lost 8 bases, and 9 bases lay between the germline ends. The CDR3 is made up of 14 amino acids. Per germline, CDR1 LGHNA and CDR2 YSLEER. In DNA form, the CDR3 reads TGCGCCAGCAGCCAAGGGTTGGAGGATTCACCCCTCCACTTT. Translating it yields CASSQGLEDSPLHF.

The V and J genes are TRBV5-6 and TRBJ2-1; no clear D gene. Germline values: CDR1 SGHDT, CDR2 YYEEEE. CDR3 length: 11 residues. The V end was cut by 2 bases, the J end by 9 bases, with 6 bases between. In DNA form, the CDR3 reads TGTGCCAGCAGCTTAGCCCTTGAGCAGTTCTTC. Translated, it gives CASSLALEQFF.

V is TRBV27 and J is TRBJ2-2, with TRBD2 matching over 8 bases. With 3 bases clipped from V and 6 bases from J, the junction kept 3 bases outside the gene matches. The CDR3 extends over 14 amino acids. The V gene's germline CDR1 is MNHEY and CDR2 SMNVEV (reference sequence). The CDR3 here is CASSLYGGAGELFF. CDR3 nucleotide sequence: TGTGCCAGCAGTTTGTACGGGGGGGCCGGGGAGCTGTTTTTT.

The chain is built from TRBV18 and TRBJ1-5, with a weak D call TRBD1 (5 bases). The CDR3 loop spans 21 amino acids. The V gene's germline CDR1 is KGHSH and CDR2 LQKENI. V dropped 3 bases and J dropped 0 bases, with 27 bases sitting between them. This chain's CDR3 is CASSPDGSTVRGWYSNQPQHF. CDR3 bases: TGTGCCAGCTCACCGGACGGTTCGACAGTTCGAGGGTGGTATAGCAATCAGCCCCAGCATTTT.

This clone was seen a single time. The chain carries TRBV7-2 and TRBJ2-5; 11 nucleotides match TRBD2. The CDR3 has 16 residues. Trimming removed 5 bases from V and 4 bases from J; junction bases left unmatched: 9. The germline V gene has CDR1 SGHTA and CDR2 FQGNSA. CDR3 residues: CASSHTSGGPLETQYF. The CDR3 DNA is TGTGCCAGCAGCCATACTAGCGGGGGCCCCCTAGAGACCCAGTACTTC.

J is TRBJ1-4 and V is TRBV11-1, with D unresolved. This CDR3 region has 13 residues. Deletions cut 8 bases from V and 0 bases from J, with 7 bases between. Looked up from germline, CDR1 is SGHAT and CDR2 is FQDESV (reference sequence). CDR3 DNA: TGTGCCAGCTGCAGGACAACTAATGAAAAACTGTTTTTT. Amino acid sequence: CASCRTTNEKLFF.

In DNA, the CDR3 is TGTGCCAGTAGCCCCGGACACCTTAGCACAGATACGCAGTATTTT. It codes for CASSPGHLSTDTQYF. The V call is TRBV19, the J call TRBJ2-3, with TRBD1 as a possible D gene (5 bases). Per germline, CDR1 LNHDA and CDR2 SQIVND (reference sequence). The V end lost 6 bases, the J end lost 0 bases, and 13 bases lay between the germline ends. The CDR3 is 15 amino acids.

In nucleotides, the CDR3 is TGTGCCAGCAGGCGCAATCGGGGCTACAATGAGCAGTTCTTC. It encodes CASRRNRGYNEQFF. The J gene is TRBJ2-1, the V gene TRBV27; TRBD2 is a possible D gene (5 bases). This CDR3 comprises 14 residues. Trimming stripped 6 bases from V and 3 bases from J, with 12 bases between. Germline V gene lookup returns CDR1 MNHEY and CDR2 SMNVEV (reference sequence).

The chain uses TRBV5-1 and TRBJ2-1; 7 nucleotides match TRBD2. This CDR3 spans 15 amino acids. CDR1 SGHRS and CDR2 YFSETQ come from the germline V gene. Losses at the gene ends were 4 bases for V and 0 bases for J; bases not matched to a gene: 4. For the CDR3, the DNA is TGCGCCAGCAGCCCAGCGGGGACCTCCTACAATGAGCAGTTCTTC. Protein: CASSPAGTSYNEQFF.